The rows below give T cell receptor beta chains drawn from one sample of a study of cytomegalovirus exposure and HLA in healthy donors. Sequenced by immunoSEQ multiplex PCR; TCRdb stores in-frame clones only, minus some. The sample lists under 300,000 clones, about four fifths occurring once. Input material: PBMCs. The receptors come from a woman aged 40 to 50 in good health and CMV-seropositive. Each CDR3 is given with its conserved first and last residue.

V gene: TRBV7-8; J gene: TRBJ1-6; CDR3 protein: CASSGRQESNSPLHF
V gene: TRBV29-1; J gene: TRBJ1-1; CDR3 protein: CSVQTSGGTEAFF
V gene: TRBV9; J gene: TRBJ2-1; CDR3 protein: CASSSETASYNEQFF
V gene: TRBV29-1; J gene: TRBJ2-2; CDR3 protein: CSVEWGQQNTGELFF
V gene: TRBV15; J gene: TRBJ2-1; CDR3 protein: CATSPPVRGLSYNEQFF
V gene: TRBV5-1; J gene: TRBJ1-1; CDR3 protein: CASSSNTGGVNTEAFF
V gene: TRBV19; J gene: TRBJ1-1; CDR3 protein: CASSAQQGSEAFF
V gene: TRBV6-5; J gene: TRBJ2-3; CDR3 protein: CASSYSRGYTQYF
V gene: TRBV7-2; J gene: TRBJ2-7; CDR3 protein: CASSPSGSPGEQYF
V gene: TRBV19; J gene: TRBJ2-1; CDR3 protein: CASSSRSSGRLLDEQFF
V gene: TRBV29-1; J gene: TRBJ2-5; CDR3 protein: CSARQGAGETQYF
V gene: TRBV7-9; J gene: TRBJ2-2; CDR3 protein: CASSLPSGRGTGELFF
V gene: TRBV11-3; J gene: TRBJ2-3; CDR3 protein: CASSLAFSNADTQYF
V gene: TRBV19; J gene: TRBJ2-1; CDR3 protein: CASRPIGAASKGGSYNEQFF
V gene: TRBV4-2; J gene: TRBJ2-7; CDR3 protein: CASSPSYANPYEQYF
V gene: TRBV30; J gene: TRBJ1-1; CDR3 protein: CAWSPGVNTEAFF
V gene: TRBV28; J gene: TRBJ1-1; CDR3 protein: CASSSPGDTEAFF
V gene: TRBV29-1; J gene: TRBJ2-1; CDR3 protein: CSAPAGYNEQFF
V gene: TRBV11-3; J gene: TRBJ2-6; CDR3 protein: CASSLTGTGHPGANVLTF
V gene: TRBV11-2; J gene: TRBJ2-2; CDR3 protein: CASSLIGSTGELFF
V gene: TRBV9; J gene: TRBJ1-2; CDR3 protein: CASSVAGGYGYTF
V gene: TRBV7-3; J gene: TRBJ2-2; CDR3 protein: CASSLSSVRSGELFF
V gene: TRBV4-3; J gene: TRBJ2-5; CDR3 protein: CASSQGQGKEEQYF
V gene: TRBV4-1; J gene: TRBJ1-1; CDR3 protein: CASSPPHGDTEAFF
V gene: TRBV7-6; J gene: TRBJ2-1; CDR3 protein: CASSLDTFRPYNEQFF
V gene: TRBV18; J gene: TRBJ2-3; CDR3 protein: CASSLLSGSADTQYF
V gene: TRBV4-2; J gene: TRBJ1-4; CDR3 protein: CASSLGTTTTNEKLFF
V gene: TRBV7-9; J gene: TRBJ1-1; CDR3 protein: CASSLSLNTEAFF
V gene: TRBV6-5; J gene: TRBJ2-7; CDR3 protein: CASSYSSRVLYEQYF
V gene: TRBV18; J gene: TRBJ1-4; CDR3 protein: CASSPDRAIEKLFF
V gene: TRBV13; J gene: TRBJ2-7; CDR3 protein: CASRAPSGREQYF
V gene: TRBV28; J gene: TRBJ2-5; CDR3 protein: CASSLYSGRTQETQYF
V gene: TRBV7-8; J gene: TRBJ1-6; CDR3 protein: CASSVRDSAYSPLHF
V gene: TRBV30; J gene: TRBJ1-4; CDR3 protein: CAWSQGTVDSREKLFF
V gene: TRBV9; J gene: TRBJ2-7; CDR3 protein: CASSVGTSGTTEQYF
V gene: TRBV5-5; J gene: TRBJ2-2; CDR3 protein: CASSETGTLNTGELFF
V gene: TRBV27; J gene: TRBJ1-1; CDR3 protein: CASSPWTGGVTEAFF
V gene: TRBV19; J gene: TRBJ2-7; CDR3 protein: CASSMTSGMDEQYF
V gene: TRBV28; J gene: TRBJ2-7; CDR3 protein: CASRTSGRTEQYF
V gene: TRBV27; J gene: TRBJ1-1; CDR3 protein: CASSLTVTGGTEAFF
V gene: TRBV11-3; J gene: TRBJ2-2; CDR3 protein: CASSRDRDTGELFF
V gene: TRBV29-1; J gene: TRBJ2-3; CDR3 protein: CSVGDHWTGGLNGYPDTQYF
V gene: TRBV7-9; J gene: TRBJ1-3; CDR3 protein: CASSRGDLGNTIYF
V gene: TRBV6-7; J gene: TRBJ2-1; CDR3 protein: CASSSDRASYNEQFF
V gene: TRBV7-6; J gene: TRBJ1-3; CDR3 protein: CASIPGWAGADSGNTIYF
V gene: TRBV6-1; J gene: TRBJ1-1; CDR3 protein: CASSEQWTGGGRAEAFF
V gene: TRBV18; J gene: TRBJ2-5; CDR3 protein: CASSPYFGGQQETQYF
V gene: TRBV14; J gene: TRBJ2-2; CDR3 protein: CASSQVTGQNTGELFF
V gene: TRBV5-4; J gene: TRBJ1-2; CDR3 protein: CASSSGANYGYTF
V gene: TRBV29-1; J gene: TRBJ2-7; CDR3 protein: CSVLPQGVFNEQYF
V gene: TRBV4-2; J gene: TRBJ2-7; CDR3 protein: CASSQELPGTSAYEQYF
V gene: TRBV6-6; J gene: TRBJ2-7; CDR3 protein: CASTSAGWPGTEQYF
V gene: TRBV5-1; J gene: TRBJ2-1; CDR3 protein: CASSPRLAVDEQFF
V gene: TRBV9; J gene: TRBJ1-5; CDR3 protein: CASSTTGGNQPQHF
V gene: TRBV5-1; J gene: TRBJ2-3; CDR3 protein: CASSLAPGLGTDTQYF
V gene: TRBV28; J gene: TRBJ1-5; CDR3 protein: CASRGQHNQPQHF
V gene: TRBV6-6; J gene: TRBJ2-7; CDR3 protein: CASRTGTGEGEQYF
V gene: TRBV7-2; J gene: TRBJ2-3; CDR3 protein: CASSLGGQGTDTQYF
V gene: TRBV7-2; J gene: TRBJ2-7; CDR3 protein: CASSSGQGVRYEQYF